This T cell receptor beta chain was sequenced during a study of long-term antiretroviral therapy in people with HIV. Background on the study: The oldest specimens predate the 2015 immediate-ART recommendation by about a decade.

They ran version v3.0 of the immunoSEQ assay at survey level. A target of 40,000-50,000 T-cell genomes per sample was set for sequencing. Measured with immunoSEQ multiplex PCR; TCRdb has only the in-frame clones, and not every one. Counted here are some 18,000 clones, 79% occurring once; the ten biggest clones make up about 6%. Study findings and constraints: Controls had broader CDR3 length ranges than HIV repertoires did. Blood in the study was drawn between about 2003 and 2018, possibly under older ART regimens, which may be less effective than current ones.

As regards this clone: Its antigen is as yet unknown.

This clonotype was obtained from a man between 18 and 29 years old with HIV. The sample in question was unsorted PBMCs, obtained at the start of antiretroviral therapy, before treatment.

The CDR3 bases are TGTGCCAGCAGCTTGGTGGCGGGAGGGGGGGAGCAGTACTTC. Translation gives CASSLVAGGGEQYF. The chain employs TRBV5-6 and TRBJ2-7, with 9 bases fitting TRBD2. Germline assignment: CDR1 SGHDT and CDR2 YYEEEE. The V segment lost 0 bases and the J segment 7 bases; nucleotides outside the gene matches: 5. The CDR3 spans 14 residues.